This T cell receptor beta chain was observed in a study of CD8 T cells in ankylosing spondylitis. General observations from the study: Peripheral blood samples showed relatively rare disease-linked clones, and these clones were CD8+. Apparently characteristic of ankylosing spondylitis blood was a TCR beta motif (eight highly homologous variants).

Libraries for TCR beta were made by quantitative 5'-RACE with molecular barcodes. TCRdb called the 5' RACE reads again in MiXCR, with one record for every CDR3 protein. In the table there are 150,000 to 200,000 distinct CDR3 sequences, about an eighth of which are singletons. For this clonotype: Its antigen is undetermined.

The sequenced sample consisted of blood, either unsorted or a sorted T cell fraction (not recorded which). The sequence was collected from a female donor with ankylosing spondylitis or in good health (not recorded which).

CDR3 nucleotide sequence: TGTGCCATCAACGGAGGGAACAAAGCCTCGGACGGAGTTAACTATGGCTACACCTTC. This sequence encodes CAINGGNKASDGVNYGYTF. The chain uses TRBV10-3 and TRBJ1-2; D remains unclear. Trimming took 7 bases from V and 1 from J, leaving 28 bases between them. The length of the CDR3 is 19 residues. The germline V gene encodes CDR1 ENHRY and CDR2 SYGVKD.